The source of this TCR beta chain is a study of blood T cells in healthy people across ages. Findings of the study overall: CMV status of donors was unknown, possibly confounding expanded clonotype changes. Long-lived and aged donors differed, with more naive CD4+ cells and higher diversity in the long-lived. The study could not conclusively compare naive and antigen-experienced cells, given its unsorted PBMCs.

In regard to this clonotype: Its target is not known.

The CDR3 sequence is 14 residues long. Germline CDR1 MNHEY, CDR2 SVGAGI. V lost 6 bases, J lost 4 bases, and 8 bases stayed unmatched. The authors extracted at least 6 micrograms of total RNA per sample. Primers used in a second PCR of about 7 to 12 cycles were a sample-barcoded 5' primer and a J-beta primer mix. TCRdb called the 5' RACE reads again in MiXCR, with one record for every CDR3 protein. The top ten clones hold approximately 40% of a sample with about 750,000 distinct CDR3 sequences, less than 70% of them seen once. The TCR comes from an older man in good health. This chain links TRBV6-5 with TRBJ1-2, with 7 nucleotides matching TRBD1. Sequenced: blood. The CDR3 DNA follows: TGTGCCAGCAGGAGACAGGGATCCTCCTATGGCTACACCTTC. As protein: CASRRQGSSYGYTF.